A single sample gave rise to the 6 T cell receptor beta chains below, sequenced in a study of tumor-infiltrating lymphocytes in primary liver carcinoma. Unsorted whole blood yielded the blood RNA, and germline DNA was also extracted. The researchers produced TCR beta cDNA from around 500 ng total RNA with a constant-region primer. For TCR beta, libraries were produced by three nested multiplex PCR rounds using slightly modified ARM-PCR. Forward primers for TRBV1-TRBV30 and a C-beta reverse primer served the first two PCR rounds, at roughly 10 cycles each. A single record per CDR3 protein comes from TCRdb applying MiXCR to the multiplex PCR reads. The table shows hundreds of thousands of distinct CDR3 sequences, with approximately 54% occurring only once. The sequenced sample consisted of peripheral blood. These receptors were taken from a woman younger than 45 with primary liver carcinoma and hepatitis B virus infection.

This rearrangement joins TRBV12-5 to TRBJ2-1, with TRBD2 identical over 10 bases. The V segment lost 2 bases and the J segment 4 bases; nucleotides outside the gene matches: 11. Germline V gene sequence: CDR1 LGHNT, CDR2 FRNRAP. CDR3 length: 18 amino acids. DNA for the CDR3: TGTGCTAGTGGTTTGTCATTGCTAGCGGGAGAAGGGTACAATGAGCAGTTCTTC. Residues: CASGLSLLAGEGYNEQFF.

This clonotype has just one count. The V call is TRBV11-1, the J call TRBJ2-5, with 9 positions matching TRBD1. Germline assignment: CDR1 SGHAT and CDR2 FQDESV (reference sequence). The trim removed 3 bases at V and 13 bases at J, leaving 12 bases unmatched. CDR3 length: 14 amino acids. For the CDR3, the DNA is TGTGCCAGCAGCTTGGACAGGGGAAGAGAGACGCGGTACTTC. Its translation: CASSLDRGRETRYF. Looking up the rest from reference TRBV11-1 and TRBJ2-5 gives the full variable domain: EAEVAQSPRYKITEKSQAVAFWCDPISGHATLYWYRQILGQGPELLVQFQDESVVDDSQLPKDRFSAERLKGVDSTLKIQPAELGDSAMYLCASSLDRGRETRYFGPGTRLLVL.

Remarks on this clonotype: Compared with germline, one end of the junction differs, possibly owing to a read error. The CDR3 DNA is TGTGCCAACAGCTTAGGCTTTAACGGGAGAAACATTCAGTACTTC. Translated, it gives CANSLGFNGRNIQYF. The gene calls are TRBV5-6 and TRBJ2-4; D perhaps matches TRBD2 (6 bases). The CDR3 consists of 15 residues. Germline V gives CDR1 SGHDT, CDR2 YYEEEE.

In its sample, this clonotype was seen once. With a much larger clone just one base away, this may be a read error. The conserved phenylalanine or tryptophan is not found at the CDR3 terminus, so this likely reflects a read error. CDR3 amino acids: CASSYGSWETQYL. The CDR3 nucleotides are TGTGCCAGCAGTTACGGGAGTTGGGAGACCCAGTACTTG. This rearrangement joins TRBV6-2 or TRBV6-3 to TRBJ2-5, with TRBD2 as a possible D gene (5 bases). V gave up 2 bases and J gave up 5 bases, with 9 bases separating them. This CDR3 is 13 amino acids long. CDR1 is MNHEY and CDR2 is SVGEGT in the germline V gene.

In this sample, this clonotype turned up once. This chain links TRBV11-2 with TRBJ2-7; perhaps TRBD2 as D (5 bases). CDR3 size: 14 residues. CDR1 and CDR2 from the germline V gene are SGHAT and FQNNGV. Trimming shortened V by 9 bases and J by 7 bases, and 22 bases separated the two germline ends. CDR3 protein: CASSHRSSIGEQYF. CDR3 in DNA: TGTGCCAGTAGCCACAGATCTAGCATAGGTGAGCAGTACTTC. Filled out from reference TRBV11-2 and TRBJ2-7, the complete variable domain reads EAGVAQSPRYKIIEKRQSVAFWCNPISGHATLYWYQQILGQGPKLLIQFQNNGVVDDSQLPKDRFSAERLKGVDSTLKIQPAKLEDSAVYLCASSHRSSIGEQYFGPGTRLTVT.

The chain combines TRBV4-3 with TRBJ2-7, with D uncertain. This CDR3 is 16 amino acids long. Germline V gene sequence: CDR1 LGHNA, CDR2 YSLEER. CDR3 bases: TGCATCAGCAGCCAAGATATACACAGTCTCCCCTACGAGCAGTACTTC. Residues: CISSQDIHSLPYEQYF.